A selection of T cell receptor beta chains follows, all from one sample in a study of T cells in Graves' hyperthyroidism and ophthalmopathy. TCRdb reanalysed the multiplex PCR reads using MiXCR and keeps one entry per CDR3 protein. The sample consists of 800,000 or so distinct CDR3 sequences, roughly 37% of them appearing once. Sequencing input: blood. The receptors derive from a man aged 18 to 35 with Graves' hyperthyroidism. Each CDR3 is given with its conserved first and last residue. The order of the fields is D gene, J gene, V gene, clone size, CDR3 DNA, CDR3 protein. A D gene is named only where the DNA matches it firmly. A row's size may be missing; if present it is once, few, many or a size class.

D: -; J: TRBJ1-2; V: TRBV11-3; size: -; DNA: TGTGCCAGCAGCCAAGATTCGGGGGCGAACTATGGCTACACCTTC; CDR3: CASSQDSGANYGYTF
D: TRBD1; J: TRBJ1-2; V: TRBV20-1; size: many; DNA: TGCAGTGCTAGCCCTCGGACAGGGTGGTATGGCTACACCTTC; CDR3: CSASPRTGWYGYTF
D: TRBD1; J: TRBJ2-7; V: TRBV2; size: -; DNA: TGTGCCAGCAGTGCAGGTGGGGGACAGGGAACCGAGCAGTACTTC; CDR3: CASSAGGGQGTEQYF
D: -; J: TRBJ2-5; V: TRBV7-3; size: few; DNA: TGTGCCAGCAGCTCCATGGGGGCCTTTGGAGAGACCCAGTACTTC; CDR3: CASSSMGAFGETQYF
D: -; J: TRBJ1-5; V: TRBV20-1; size: -; DNA: TGCAGTGCTGGTTCGGGGGGGCAGCCCCAGCATTTT; CDR3: CSAGSGGQPQHF
D: -; J: TRBJ2-2; V: TRBV5-1; size: -; DNA: TGTGCCAGCAGCTTGGAACGATACACCGGGGAGCTGTTTTTT; CDR3: CASSLERYTGELFF
D: TRBD1; J: TRBJ1-1; V: TRBV9; size: -; DNA: TGTGCCAGCAGCGTAAACCGGGACAGAATGAACACTGAAGCTTTCTTT; CDR3: CASSVNRDRMNTEAFF
D: TRBD2; J: TRBJ2-7; V: TRBV19; size: -; DNA: TGTGCCAGTAGTACCACTAGCGGGAGAGCCTACGAGCAGTACTTC; CDR3: CASSTTSGRAYEQYF
D: -; J: TRBJ1-5; V: TRBV7-3; size: -; DNA: TGTGCCAGCAGCTTCCGGGCCCTCCGCCTTCAGGATCAGCCCCAGCATTTT; CDR3: CASSFRALRLQDQPQHF
D: -; J: TRBJ1-1; V: TRBV7-2; size: -; DNA: TGTGCCAGCAGCGCCGGAAGGGGCACTGAAGCTTTCTTT; CDR3: CASSAGRGTEAFF
D: TRBD1; J: TRBJ1-5; V: TRBV7-2; size: -; DNA: TGTGCCAGCAGCTTGAACAGGGGGCCCCAGCATTTT; CDR3: CASSLNRGPQHF
D: -; J: TRBJ2-5; V: TRBV7-9; size: many; DNA: TGTGCCAGCAGCTTAGAGCAGGGAAAGACCCAGTACTTC; CDR3: CASSLEQGKTQYF
D: -; J: TRBJ1-4; V: TRBV5-1; size: -; DNA: TGCGCCAGCAGCTCCGGTACAGGGACAACTAATGAAAAACTGTTTTTT; CDR3: CASSSGTGTTNEKLFF